This is a list of T cell receptor beta chains from one sample in a study of siplizumab effects on memory and regulatory T cells. Libraries were prepared by immunoSEQ multiplex PCR; TCRdb keeps only in-frame clonotypes and omits some of them. The top ten hold more than 10% of the sample, which has 95,000 to 100,000 clones, over 90% seen once. Sample: non-Treg CD4+ T cells sorted from blood. These receptors were collected from a human donor in good health. Both conserved end residues are part of each CDR3. The order of the fields is CDR3 protein, CDR3 DNA, clone size, V gene, J gene, D gene. D genes are given only for firm matches. Clone size, where shown, is once, few, many, or a class for clones that have expanded.

CASTPRTSEVYEQYF,TGTGCCAGCACCCCCAGGACTAGCGAGGTCTACGAGCAGTACTTC,.,TRBV7-9,TRBJ2-7,TRBD2
CAWGGRLNTEAFF,TGTGCCTGGGGGGGGAGATTGAACACTGAAGCTTTCTTT,.,TRBV30,TRBJ1-1,.
CASSLLTSATYNEQFF,TGTGCCAGCAGTCTCCTGACTAGCGCAACCTACAATGAGCAGTTCTTC,.,TRBV27,TRBJ2-1,TRBD2
CATVPGTGSGNTIYF,TGTGCCACCGTCCCTGGGACAGGCTCTGGAAACACCATATATTTT,.,TRBV19,TRBJ1-3,TRBD1
CASSLGRAGDPYEQYF,TGTGCCAGCAGCTTGGGACGAGCAGGCGACCCCTACGAGCAGTACTTC,.,TRBV5-6,TRBJ2-7,.
CASSRPGRPEQYF,TGTGCCAGCAGTCGGCCAGGGAGGCCCGAGCAGTACTTC,.,TRBV27,TRBJ2-7,.
CASSVSPLGFSGANVLTF,TGTGCCAGCAGCGTATCGCCCTTAGGGTTCTCTGGGGCCAACGTCCTGACTTTC,.,TRBV9,TRBJ2-6,.
CASSKRTGGADNEQFF,TGTGCCAGTAGTAAGAGGACAGGGGGCGCCGACAATGAGCAGTTCTTC,.,TRBV19,TRBJ2-1,TRBD1
CAGPWDSYYEQYF,TGTGCAGGCCCATGGGACTCCTACTACGAGCAGTACTTC,.,TRBV12-2,TRBJ2-7,.
CSVTGGVYEKLFF,TGCAGCGTTACAGGGGGCGTATATGAAAAACTGTTTTTT,.,TRBV29-1,TRBJ1-4,TRBD1
CASSSPKGGSNTEAFF,TGTGCCAGCAGCTCGCCTAAGGGGGGATCGAACACTGAAGCTTTCTTT,.,TRBV5-6,TRBJ1-1,.
CASSQTGTGRRHELFF,TGCGCCAGCAGCCAAACCGGGACAGGGCGTAGGCATGAGCTGTTTTTT,.,TRBV4-1,TRBJ2-2,TRBD1
CASSFIRPGQIQETQYF,TGCGCCAGCAGCTTCATACGACCGGGACAGATACAAGAGACCCAGTACTTC,.,TRBV5-1,TRBJ2-5,TRBD1
CAWGAGQGSTDTQYF,TGTGCCTGGGGGGCGGGACAGGGAAGCACAGATACGCAGTATTTT,.,TRBV30,TRBJ2-3,TRBD1
CASSGDREGETQYF,TGTGCCAGCAGTGGGGACAGGGAAGGCGAGACCCAGTACTTC,.,TRBV2,TRBJ2-5,TRBD1
CASSEPYRVSYEQYF,TGTGCCAGCAGTGAACCGTACAGGGTCAGCTACGAGCAGTACTTC,.,TRBV6-1,TRBJ2-7,.
CASSTQTGGKNIQYF,TGTGCCAGTAGTACACAGACAGGGGGCAAAAACATTCAGTACTTC,many,TRBV19,TRBJ2-4,TRBD1
CASSQEREQYF,TGCGCCAGCAGCCAAGAACGGGAGCAGTACTTC,.,TRBV4-1,TRBJ2-7,.
CASSLGQGPTDTQYF,TGTGCCAGCAGCTTGGGTCAGGGTCCGACAGATACGCAGTATTTT,.,TRBV5-4,TRBJ2-3,.
CASSLGPGFLREKLFF,TGCGCCAGCAGCTTGGGACCGGGCTTCTTAAGAGAAAAACTGTTTTTT,.,TRBV5-1,TRBJ1-4,.
CASSFRSRDSAYEQYF,TGTGCCAGCAGCTTCAGATCCCGGGACAGCGCCTACGAGCAGTACTTC,.,TRBV21-1,TRBJ2-7,.
CAWSGRASGSPNEQFF,TGTGCCTGGAGTGGACGGGCTAGCGGGAGCCCCAATGAGCAGTTCTTC,.,TRBV30,TRBJ2-1,TRBD2
CASNVRTGGGETQYF,TGTGCCAGTAATGTGAGGACAGGGGGCGGCGAGACCCAGTACTTC,.,TRBV19,TRBJ2-5,TRBD1
CASSGDRGLGTEAFF,TGCGCCAGCAGCGGGGACAGGGGGCTCGGCACTGAAGCTTTCTTT,.,TRBV10-1,TRBJ1-1,TRBD1
CASSSDLRGSTEAFF,TGTGCCAGCAGTTCCGATCTGCGGGGAAGCACTGAAGCTTTCTTT,.,TRBV6-5,TRBJ1-1,.
CASSPGQFSGNTIYF,TGTGCCAGCAGCCCGGGGCAATTCTCTGGAAACACCATATATTTT,once,TRBV5-4,TRBJ1-3,.
CASSKRPVLTGESYEQYF,TGTGCCAGCAGCAAACGTCCCGTCCTGACGGGTGAATCCTACGAGCAGTACTTC,.,TRBV21-1,TRBJ2-7,.
CASSTPPGSYGYTF,TGTGCCAGCAGCACCCCCCCCGGATCCTATGGCTACACCTTC,.,TRBV7-2,TRBJ1-2,.
CASSLEGLRTEAFF,TGTGCCAGCAGCTTAGAAGGGTTAAGGACTGAAGCTTTCTTT,.,TRBV11-2,TRBJ1-1,.
CASSLQGASYEQYF,TGCGCCAGCAGCTTGCAAGGGGCCTCCTACGAGCAGTACTTC,once,TRBV5-1,TRBJ2-7,.
CAWSLPGHPVYEQYF,TGTGCCTGGAGTCTGCCGGGACACCCAGTCTACGAGCAGTACTTC,.,TRBV30,TRBJ2-7,.
CASSLLWTNREVAETQYF,TGTGCTAGCAGCTTATTGTGGACAAACAGGGAGGTTGCAGAGACCCAGTACTTC,.,TRBV7-7,TRBJ2-5,.
CASSTPGDTQYF,TGTGCCAGCAGCACCCCGGGAGATACGCAGTATTTT,.,TRBV7-2,TRBJ2-3,.
CASSSEIAGVGNEQFF,TGTGCCAGCAGTTCTGAAATAGCGGGAGTCGGCAATGAGCAGTTCTTC,.,TRBV2,TRBJ2-1,TRBD2
CASSRTGSSYGYTF,TGTGCCAGCAGCAGGACAGGGTCTTCCTATGGCTACACCTTC,.,TRBV6-5,TRBJ1-2,TRBD1
CASSSLAGRTYEQYF,TGTGCCAGCAGCTCGCTAGCGGGACGAACCTACGAGCAGTACTTC,.,TRBV5-4,TRBJ2-7,TRBD2
CASDRRNTEAFF,TGTGCCAGCGACAGGAGGAACACTGAAGCTTTCTTT,.,TRBV6-6,TRBJ1-1,.
CASSQEGGRNSGNTIYF,TGCGCCAGCAGCCAAGAAGGCGGCAGAAACTCTGGAAACACCATATATTTT,.,TRBV4-1,TRBJ1-3,.
CASRKGRANTEAFF,TGTGCCAGCAGGAAAGGAAGGGCGAACACTGAAGCTTTCTTT,.,TRBV6-1,TRBJ1-1,.
CALMAGTRNTIYF,TGTGCCCTTATGGCGGGGACCAGAAACACCATATATTTT,.,TRBV6-1,TRBJ1-3,.
CASSPGIAPTDTQYF,TGCGCCAGCAGCCCGGGAATAGCGCCCACAGATACGCAGTATTTT,.,TRBV5-1,TRBJ2-3,.
CASATGSRVTEAFF,TGTGCCAGTGCAACAGGGAGTCGAGTCACTGAAGCTTTCTTT,.,TRBV19,TRBJ1-1,.
CACQTGGPETQYF,TGTGCCTGCCAAACAGGGGGCCCAGAGACCCAGTACTTC,.,TRBV30,TRBJ2-5,TRBD1
CASSSLLGAGQPQHF,TGCGCCAGCAGCTCCCTTCTGGGGGCGGGTCAGCCCCAGCATTTT,.,TRBV4-1,TRBJ1-5,.
CATSRGNGEKLFF,TGTGCCACCAGCAGGGGTAACGGCGAAAAACTGTTTTTT,.,TRBV15,TRBJ1-4,.
CASSQARLAVEQFF,TGCGCCAGCAGCCAAGCAAGACTAGCCGTTGAGCAGTTCTTC,.,TRBV4-1,TRBJ2-1,TRBD2
CASSYPSWGLGYEQYF,TGTGCCAGCAGTTACCCTTCGTGGGGCCTTGGTTACGAGCAGTACTTC,.,TRBV6-5,TRBJ2-7,.
CASRSGRGYEQYF,TGTGCCAGTAGGAGCGGGAGAGGCTACGAGCAGTACTTC,.,TRBV19,TRBJ2-7,TRBD2
CASSYSGQVYTF,TGTGCCAGCAGTTACTCGGGACAAGTCTACACCTTC,.,TRBV6-6,TRBJ1-2,.
CASSLTSLAGVYF,TGTGCCAGCAGCTTAACCTCCCTAGCGGGAGTTTACTTC,.,TRBV7-3,TRBJ2-7,TRBD2
CASSPGIRDTEAFF,TGTGCCAGCAGTCCAGGGATCCGGGACACTGAAGCTTTCTTT,.,TRBV6-6,TRBJ1-1,.
CASSRDQGTPGTQYF,TGCGCCAGCAGCCGCGACCAGGGCACCCCCGGGACCCAGTACTTC,.,TRBV5-1,TRBJ2-5,.
CASSLGLSTDTQYF,TGCGCCAGCAGCTTGGGGCTAAGCACAGATACGCAGTATTTT,.,TRBV5-1,TRBJ2-3,.
CASSSGGTGGIEQYF,TGTGCCAGCAGCTCAGGGGGGACAGGAGGGATCGAGCAGTACTTC,.,TRBV7-2,TRBJ2-7,TRBD1
CASSEGLYSNQPQHF,TGTGCCAGCAGTGAAGGGCTGTATAGCAATCAGCCCCAGCATTTT,.,TRBV2,TRBJ1-5,.